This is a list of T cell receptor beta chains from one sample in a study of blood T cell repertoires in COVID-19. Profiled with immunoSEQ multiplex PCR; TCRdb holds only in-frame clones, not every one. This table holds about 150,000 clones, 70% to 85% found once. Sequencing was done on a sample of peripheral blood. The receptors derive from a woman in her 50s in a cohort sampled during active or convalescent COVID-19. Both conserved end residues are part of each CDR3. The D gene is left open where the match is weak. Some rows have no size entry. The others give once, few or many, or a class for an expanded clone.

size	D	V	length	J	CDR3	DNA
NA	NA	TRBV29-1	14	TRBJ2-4	CSVDLGGAKNIQYF	TGCAGCGTTGATTTGGGGGGAGCCAAAAACATTCAGTACTTC
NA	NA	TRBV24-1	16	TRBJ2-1	CATSDSDTALYNEQFF	TGTGCCACCAGTGATTCGGACACAGCTTTATACAATGAGCAGTTCTTC
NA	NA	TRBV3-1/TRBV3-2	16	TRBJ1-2	CASSQLDSSIHYGYTF	TGTGCCAGCAGCCAACTAGACAGTTCGATACACTATGGCTACACCTTC
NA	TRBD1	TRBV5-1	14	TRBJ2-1	CASSLGTGSDEQFF	TGCGCCAGCAGCTTGGGGACAGGGTCGGATGAGCAGTTCTTC
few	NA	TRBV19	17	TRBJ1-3	CASSPVPDRDPGNTIYF	TGTGCCAGTAGCCCTGTCCCCGACAGAGACCCTGGAAACACCATATATTTT
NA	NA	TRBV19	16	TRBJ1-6	CASATYLSSYNSPLHF	TGTGCCAGTGCCACCTACTTAAGCTCCTATAATTCACCCCTCCACTTT
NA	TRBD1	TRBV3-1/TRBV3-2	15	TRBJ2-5	CASRLYRGRQETQYF	TGTGCCAGCAGATTATACAGGGGGCGCCAAGAGACCCAGTACTTC
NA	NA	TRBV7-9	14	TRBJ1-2	CASSPREGGYGYTF	TGTGCCAGCAGCCCACGGGAGGGAGGTTATGGCTACACCTTC
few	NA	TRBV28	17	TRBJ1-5	CASNLAQGSYSNQPQHF	TGTGCCAGCAATCTCGCACAGGGATCCTATAGCAATCAGCCCCAGCATTTT
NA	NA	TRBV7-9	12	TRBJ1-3	CASSPTGNTIYF	TGTGCCAGCAGCCCAACTGGAAACACCATATATTTT
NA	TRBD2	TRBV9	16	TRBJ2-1	CASSVVAGGTYNEQFF	TGTGCCAGCAGCGTAGTTGCGGGGGGGACCTACAATGAGCAGTTCTTC
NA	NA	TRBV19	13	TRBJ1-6	CASNSAGNSPLHF	TGTGCCAGTAATTCGGCGGGGAATTCACCCCTCCACTTT
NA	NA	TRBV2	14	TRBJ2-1	CASSEQGGYNEQFF	TGTGCCAGCAGTGAACAGGGCGGATACAATGAGCAGTTCTTC
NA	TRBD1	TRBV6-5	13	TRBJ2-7	CASSKGQAYEQYF	TGTGCCAGCAGTAAGGGACAGGCCTACGAGCAGTACTTC
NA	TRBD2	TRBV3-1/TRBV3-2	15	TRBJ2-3	CASSRLAGTTDTQYF	TGTGCCAGCAGCCGACTAGCGGGGACTACAGATACGCAGTATTTT
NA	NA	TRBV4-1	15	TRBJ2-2	CASSRGQLGTGELFF	TGCGCCAGCAGCCGCGGACAGTTAGGGACCGGGGAGCTGTTTTTT
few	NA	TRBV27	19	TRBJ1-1	CASSPQEGQITRWYTEAFF	TGTGCCAGCAGTCCCCAGGAAGGACAGATCACCCGATGGTACACTGAAGCTTTCTTT
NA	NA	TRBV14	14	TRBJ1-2	CASSHRVSNYGYTF	TGTGCCAGCAGCCATCGGGTCAGTAACTATGGCTACACCTTC
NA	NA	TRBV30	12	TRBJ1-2	CAWSAAGYGYTF	TGTGCCTGGAGCGCAGCCGGGTATGGCTACACCTTC
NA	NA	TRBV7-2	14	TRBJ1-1	CASSVNAGGTEAFF	TGTGCCAGCAGCGTTAATGCGGGGGGCACTGAAGCTTTCTTT
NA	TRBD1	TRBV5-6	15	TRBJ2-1	CASSSTRQGYNEQFF	TGTGCCAGCAGCTCAACGCGACAGGGGTACAATGAGCAGTTCTTC
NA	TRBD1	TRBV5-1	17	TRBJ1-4	CASSVGQGPATNEKLFF	TGCGCCAGCAGCGTGGGACAGGGACCTGCAACTAATGAAAAACTGTTTTTT
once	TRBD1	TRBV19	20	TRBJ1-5	CASSRIWGEGDSQDNQPQHF	TGTGCCAGTAGTCGAATTTGGGGAGAGGGGGACAGTCAAGATAATCAGCCCCAGCATTTT
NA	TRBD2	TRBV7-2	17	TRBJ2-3	CASSSERLAGGTDTQYF	TGTGCCAGCAGCTCAGAACGACTAGCGGGGGGCACAGATACGCAGTATTTT
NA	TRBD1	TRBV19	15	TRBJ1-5	CASSIYGQGGQPQHF	TGTGCCAGTAGTATTTATGGTCAGGGGGGTCAGCCCCAGCATTTT
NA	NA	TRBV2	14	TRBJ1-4	CASGFRTVNEKLFF	TGTGCCAGCGGGTTCCGGACAGTTAATGAAAAACTGTTTTTT
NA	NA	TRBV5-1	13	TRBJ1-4	CASSLLDNEKLFF	TGCGCCAGCAGCTTGTTAGATAATGAAAAACTGTTTTTT
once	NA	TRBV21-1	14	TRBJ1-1	CASSKGVPCTEAFF	TGTGCCAGCAGCAAAGGCGTGCCCTGCACTGAAGCTTTCTTT
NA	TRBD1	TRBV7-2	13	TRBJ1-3	CASSLEQGFTIYF	TGTGCCAGCAGCTTAGAACAGGGGTTCACCATATATTTT
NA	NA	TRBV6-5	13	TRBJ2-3	CASRKEGANTQYF	TGTGCCAGCAGGAAAGAAGGAGCAAATACGCAGTATTTT
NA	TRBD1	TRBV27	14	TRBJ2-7	CASSPGQGPYEQYF	TGTGCCAGCAGCCCGGGACAGGGTCCCTACGAGCAGTACTTC
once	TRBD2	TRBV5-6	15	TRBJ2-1	CASSLGQTSASEQFF	TGTGCCAGCAGCTTGGGGCAGACTAGCGCCAGTGAGCAGTTCTTC
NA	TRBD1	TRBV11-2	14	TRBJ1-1	CASSAQGTDTEAFF	TGTGCCAGCAGCGCACAGGGGACGGACACTGAAGCTTTCTTT
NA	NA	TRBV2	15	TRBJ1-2	CASSVQVQPYYGYTF	TGTGCCAGCAGTGTACAGGTTCAGCCTTACTATGGCTACACCTTC
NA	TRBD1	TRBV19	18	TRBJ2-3	CASRSPSGAGGRTDTQYF	TGTGCCAGTAGATCCCCCTCTGGGGCAGGGGGCCGCACAGATACGCAGTATTTT
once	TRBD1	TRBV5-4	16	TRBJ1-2	CASSKIGTASDYGYTF	TGTGCCAGCAGTAAAATAGGGACAGCGAGCGACTATGGCTACACCTTC
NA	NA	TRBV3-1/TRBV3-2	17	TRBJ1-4	CASSQDPLRGSDEKLFF	TGTGCCAGCAGCCAAGACCCGCTCAGGGGATCAGATGAAAAACTGTTTTTT
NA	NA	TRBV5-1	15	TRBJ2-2	CASSTDSPNTGELFF	TGCGCCAGCAGCACGGACAGCCCGAACACCGGGGAGCTGTTTTTT
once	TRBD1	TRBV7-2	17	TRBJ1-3	CASSHRGQGSTGNTIYF	TGTGCCAGCAGCCACCGGGGACAGGGGTCTACTGGAAACACCATATATTTT
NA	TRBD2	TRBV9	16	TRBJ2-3	CASSPGLAGGTDTQYF	TGTGCCAGCAGCCCCGGACTAGCGGGGGGCACAGATACGCAGTATTTT
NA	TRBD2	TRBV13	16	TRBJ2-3	CASSLEAGGPADTQYF	TGTGCCAGCAGCTTAGAAGCGGGGGGGCCCGCAGATACGCAGTATTTT
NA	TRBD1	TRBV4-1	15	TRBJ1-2	CASSQVARGISGYTF	TGCGCCAGCAGCCAAGTCGCCAGGGGGATCAGTGGCTACACCTTC
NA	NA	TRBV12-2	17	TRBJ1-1	CASRLSPQTKRDTEAFF	TGTGCAAGTCGCTTGAGTCCCCAGACAAAGAGGGACACTGAAGCTTTCTTT
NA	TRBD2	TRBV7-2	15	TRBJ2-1	CASSLVGGGGSEQFF	TGTGCCAGCAGCTTAGTCGGGGGGGGCGGTTCCGAGCAGTTCTTC
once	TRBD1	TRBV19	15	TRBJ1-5	CASAPGQVSNQPQHF	TGTGCCAGCGCCCCCGGACAGGTTAGCAATCAGCCCCAGCATTTT
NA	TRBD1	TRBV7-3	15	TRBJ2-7	CASSLSGTGMYEQYF	TGTGCCAGCAGCCTCTCCGGGACAGGGATGTACGAGCAGTACTTC
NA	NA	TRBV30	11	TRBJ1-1	CAWGQGSEAFF	TGTGCCTGGGGCCAGGGATCTGAAGCTTTCTTT
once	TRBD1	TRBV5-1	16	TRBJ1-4	CASSLGRDRGLEKLFF	TGCGCCAGCAGCCTCGGTCGGGACAGGGGGCTTGAAAAACTGTTTTTT
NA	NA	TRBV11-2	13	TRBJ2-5	CASSLRGQETQYF	TGTGCCAGCAGCTTACGGGGTCAAGAGACCCAGTACTTC
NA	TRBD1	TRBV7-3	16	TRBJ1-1	CASSLTPGQGNTEAFF	TGTGCCAGCAGCTTAACACCGGGACAGGGTAACACTGAAGCTTTCTTT
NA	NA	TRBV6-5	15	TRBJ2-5	CASSHIRPNQETQYF	TGTGCCAGCAGTCACATCAGGCCTAACCAAGAGACCCAGTACTTC
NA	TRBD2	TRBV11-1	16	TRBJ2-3	CASSFNFAGGTDTQYF	TGTGCCAGCAGCTTTAATTTTGCGGGGGGGACAGATACGCAGTATTTT
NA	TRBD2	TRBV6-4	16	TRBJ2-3	CASSAGLAGPTDTQYF	TGTGCCAGCAGTGCGGGACTAGCGGGGCCCACAGATACGCAGTATTTT
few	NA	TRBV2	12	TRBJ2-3	CASMDTTDTQYF	TGTGCCAGCATGGACACCACAGATACGCAGTATTTT
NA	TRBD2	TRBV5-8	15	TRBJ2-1	CASHPGGGAGNEQFF	TGTGCCAGCCACCCTGGCGGGGGGGCAGGGAATGAGCAGTTCTTC
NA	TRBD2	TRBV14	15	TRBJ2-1	CASSQASGSYNEQFF	TGTGCCAGCAGCCAGGCTAGCGGATCCTACAATGAGCAGTTCTTC
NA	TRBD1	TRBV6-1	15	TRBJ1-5	CASIEQGAKNQPQHF	TGTGCCAGCATTGAACAGGGGGCTAAAAATCAGCCCCAGCATTTT
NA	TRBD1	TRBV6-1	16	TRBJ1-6	CASSESGQGYGSPLHF	TGTGCCAGCAGTGAATCTGGACAGGGCTATGGTTCACCCCTCCACTTT